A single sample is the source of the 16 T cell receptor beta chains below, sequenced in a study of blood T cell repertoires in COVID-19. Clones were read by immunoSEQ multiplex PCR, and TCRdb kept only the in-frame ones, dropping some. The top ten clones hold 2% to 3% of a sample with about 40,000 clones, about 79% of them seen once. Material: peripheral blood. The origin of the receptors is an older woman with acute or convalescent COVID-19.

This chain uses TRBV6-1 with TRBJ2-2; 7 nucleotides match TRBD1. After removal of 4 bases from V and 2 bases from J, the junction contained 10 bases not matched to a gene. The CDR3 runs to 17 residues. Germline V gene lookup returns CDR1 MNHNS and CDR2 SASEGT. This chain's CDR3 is CASSGGPGGLNTGELFF. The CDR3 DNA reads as TGTGCCAGCAGTGGAGGCCCAGGGGGTCTCAACACCGGGGAGCTGTTTTTT.

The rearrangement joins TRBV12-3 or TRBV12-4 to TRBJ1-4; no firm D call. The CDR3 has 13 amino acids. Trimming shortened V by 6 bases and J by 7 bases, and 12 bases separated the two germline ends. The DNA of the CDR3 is TGTGCCAGCAGCCCTAGTGGCATTGAAAAACTGTTTTTT. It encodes CASSPSGIEKLFF.

The CDR3 protein is CASSQGQGTGELFF. The CDR3 DNA is TGCGCCAGCAGCCAAGGACAGGGGACCGGGGAGCTGTTTTTT. The chain links TRBV4-1 to TRBJ2-2; 8 nucleotides align to TRBD1. CDR3 length: 14 residues. The germline V gene has CDR1 MGHRA and CDR2 YSYEKL. V shed 1 base, J shed 5 bases, and the junction held 0 bases outside the gene matches.

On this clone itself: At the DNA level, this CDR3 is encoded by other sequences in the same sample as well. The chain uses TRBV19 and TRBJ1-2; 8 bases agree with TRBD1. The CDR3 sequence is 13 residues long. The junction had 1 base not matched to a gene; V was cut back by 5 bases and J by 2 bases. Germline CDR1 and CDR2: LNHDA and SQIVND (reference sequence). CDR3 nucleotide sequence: TGTGCCAGTAGTCGGGACAGGAACTATGGCTACACCTTC. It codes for CASSRDRNYGYTF.

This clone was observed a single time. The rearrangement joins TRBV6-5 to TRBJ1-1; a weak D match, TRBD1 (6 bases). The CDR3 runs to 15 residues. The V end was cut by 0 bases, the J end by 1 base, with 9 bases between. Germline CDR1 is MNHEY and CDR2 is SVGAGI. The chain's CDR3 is CASSYSLGGNTEAFF. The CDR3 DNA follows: TGTGCCAGCAGTTACTCGTTAGGGGGGAACACTGAAGCTTTCTTT.

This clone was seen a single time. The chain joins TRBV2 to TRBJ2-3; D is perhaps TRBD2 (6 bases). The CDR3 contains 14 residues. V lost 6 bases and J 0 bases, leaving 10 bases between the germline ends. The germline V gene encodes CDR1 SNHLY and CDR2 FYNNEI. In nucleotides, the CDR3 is TGTGCCAGCAGCCGGGACTCTAGCACAGATACGCAGTATTTT. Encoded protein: CASSRDSSTDTQYF. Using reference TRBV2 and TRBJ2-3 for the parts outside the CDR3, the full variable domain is EPEVTQTPSHQVTQMGQEVILRCVPISNHLYFYWYRQILGQKVEFLVSFYNNEISEKSEIFDDQFSVERPDGSNFTLKIRSTKLEDSAMYFCASSRDSSTDTQYFGPGTRLTVL.

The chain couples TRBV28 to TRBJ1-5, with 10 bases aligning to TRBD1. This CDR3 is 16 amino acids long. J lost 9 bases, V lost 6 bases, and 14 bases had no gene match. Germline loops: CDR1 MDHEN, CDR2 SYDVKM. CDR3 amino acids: CASRAGTGALQWPQHF. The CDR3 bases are TGTGCCAGCAGAGCGGGGACAGGGGCTTTACAATGGCCCCAGCATTTT. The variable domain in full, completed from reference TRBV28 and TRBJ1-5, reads DVKVTQSSRYLVKRTGEKVFLECVQDMDHENMFWYRQDPGLGLRLIYFSYDVKMKEKGDIPEGYSVSREKKERFSLILESASTNQTSMYLCASRAGTGALQWPQHFGDGTRLSIL.

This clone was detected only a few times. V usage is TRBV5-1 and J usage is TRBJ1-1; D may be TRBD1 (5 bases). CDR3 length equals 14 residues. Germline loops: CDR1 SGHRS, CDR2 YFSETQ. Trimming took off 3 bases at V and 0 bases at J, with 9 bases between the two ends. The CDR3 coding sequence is TGCGCCAGCAGCTCGGGACTTTTGAACACTGAAGCTTTCTTT. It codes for CASSSGLLNTEAFF.

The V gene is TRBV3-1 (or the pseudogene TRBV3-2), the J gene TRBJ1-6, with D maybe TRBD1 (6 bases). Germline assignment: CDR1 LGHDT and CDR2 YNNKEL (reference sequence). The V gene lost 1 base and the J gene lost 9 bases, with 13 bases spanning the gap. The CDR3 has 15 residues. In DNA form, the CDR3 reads TGTGCCAGCAGCCAAGGCGCAGGGGTCCGTTCACCCCTCCACTTT. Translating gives CASSQGAGVRSPLHF.

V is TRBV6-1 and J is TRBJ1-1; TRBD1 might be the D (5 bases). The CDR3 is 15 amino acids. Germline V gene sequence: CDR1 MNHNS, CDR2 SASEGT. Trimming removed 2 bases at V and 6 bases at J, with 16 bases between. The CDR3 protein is CASSEMWGNPAEAFF. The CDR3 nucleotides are TGTGCCAGCAGTGAAATGTGGGGCAACCCGGCTGAAGCTTTCTTT.

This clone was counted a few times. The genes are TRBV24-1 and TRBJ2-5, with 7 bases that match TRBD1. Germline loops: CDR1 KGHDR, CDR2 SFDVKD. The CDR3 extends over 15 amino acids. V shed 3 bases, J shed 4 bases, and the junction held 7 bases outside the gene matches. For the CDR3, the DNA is TGTGCCACCAGTGATCGAACAGGGGATCGAGAGACCCAGTACTTC. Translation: CATSDRTGDRETQYF.

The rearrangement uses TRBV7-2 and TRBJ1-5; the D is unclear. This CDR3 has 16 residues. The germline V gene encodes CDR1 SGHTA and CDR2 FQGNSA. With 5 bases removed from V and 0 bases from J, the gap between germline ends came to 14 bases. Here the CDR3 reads CASSPRAGNSNQPQHF. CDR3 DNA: TGTGCCAGCAGCCCCCGGGCGGGGAATAGCAATCAGCCCCAGCATTTT.

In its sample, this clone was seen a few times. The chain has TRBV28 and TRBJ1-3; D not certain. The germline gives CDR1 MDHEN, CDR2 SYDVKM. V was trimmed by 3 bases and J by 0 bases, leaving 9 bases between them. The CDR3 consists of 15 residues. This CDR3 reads CASSFGTLSGNTIYF. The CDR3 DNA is TGTGCCAGCAGTTTCGGTACTCTCTCTGGAAACACCATATATTTT.

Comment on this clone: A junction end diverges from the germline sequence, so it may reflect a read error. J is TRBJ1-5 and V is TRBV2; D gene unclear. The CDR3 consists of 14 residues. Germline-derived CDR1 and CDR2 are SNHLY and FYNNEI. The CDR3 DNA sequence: TGTGCCAGCAGGGAAGGAACAATCAATCAGCCCCAGCATTTT. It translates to CASREGTINQPQHF.

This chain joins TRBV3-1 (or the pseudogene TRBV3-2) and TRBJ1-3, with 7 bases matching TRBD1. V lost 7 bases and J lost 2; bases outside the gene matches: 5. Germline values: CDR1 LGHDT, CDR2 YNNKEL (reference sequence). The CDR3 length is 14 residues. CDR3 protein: CASTRQGPGNTIYF. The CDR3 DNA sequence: TGTGCCAGCACCCGACAGGGCCCTGGAAACACCATATATTTT.

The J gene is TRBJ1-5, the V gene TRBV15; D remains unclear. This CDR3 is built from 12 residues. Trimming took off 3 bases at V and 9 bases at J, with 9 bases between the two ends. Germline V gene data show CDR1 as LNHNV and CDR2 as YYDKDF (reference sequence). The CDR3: CATSSRLGPQHF. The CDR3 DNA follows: TGTGCCACCAGCAGCCGACTGGGGCCCCAGCATTTT.